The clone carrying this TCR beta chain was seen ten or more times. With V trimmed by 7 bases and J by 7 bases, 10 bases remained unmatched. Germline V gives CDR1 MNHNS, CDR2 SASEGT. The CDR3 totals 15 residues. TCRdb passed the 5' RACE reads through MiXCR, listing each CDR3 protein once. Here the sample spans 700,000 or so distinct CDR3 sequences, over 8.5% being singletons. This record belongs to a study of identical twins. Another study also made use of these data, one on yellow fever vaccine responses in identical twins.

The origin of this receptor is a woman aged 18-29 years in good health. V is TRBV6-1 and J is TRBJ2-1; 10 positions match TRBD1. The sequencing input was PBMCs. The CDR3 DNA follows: TGTGCCAGCACCGACCGGGACAGGGGTAGGAATGAGCAGTTCTTC. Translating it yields CASTDRDRGRNEQFF.